This paragraph covers one T cell receptor beta chain sequence. Its antigen remains unknown. This record comes from a study of T cell responses to AZD1222 COVID-19 vaccine. The method was immunoSEQ multiplex PCR; TCRdb's version includes in-frame clones alone and lacks a portion of them. This sample has roughly 120,000 clones, with approximately 85% found just once. Study-wide findings and caveats: Of spike-specific TCRs, nearly half reportedly target regions left unmutated in variants. White British ancestry dominated among donors, who included more females, and clonal diversity was possibly underestimated.

The CDR3 runs 12 residues. The V gene lost 8 bases and the J gene lost 4 bases, with 7 bases spanning the gap. CDR1 is KGHDR and CDR2 is SFDVKD in the germline V gene. The receptor was isolated from an adult in good health. Sample: peripheral blood, taken on day 0 of MenACWY control vaccination. The gene calls are TRBV24-1 and TRBJ2-2; D tentatively reads TRBD1 or TRBD2 (5 bases each). CDR3 nucleotide sequence: TGTGCCACCATCGGGGCCACCGGGGAGCTGTTTTTT. Amino acid sequence: CATIGATGELFF.